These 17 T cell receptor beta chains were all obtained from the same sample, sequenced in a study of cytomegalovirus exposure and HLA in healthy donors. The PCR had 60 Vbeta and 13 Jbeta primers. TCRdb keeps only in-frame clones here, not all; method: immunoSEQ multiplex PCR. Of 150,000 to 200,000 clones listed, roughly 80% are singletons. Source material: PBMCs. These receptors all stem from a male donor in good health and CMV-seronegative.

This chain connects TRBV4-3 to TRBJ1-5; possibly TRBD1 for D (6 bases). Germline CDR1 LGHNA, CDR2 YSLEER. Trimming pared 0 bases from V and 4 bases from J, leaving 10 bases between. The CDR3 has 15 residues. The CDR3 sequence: CASSQDRTVNQPQHF. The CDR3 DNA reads TGCGCCAGCAGCCAAGATAGGACAGTAAATCAGCCCCAGCATTTT.

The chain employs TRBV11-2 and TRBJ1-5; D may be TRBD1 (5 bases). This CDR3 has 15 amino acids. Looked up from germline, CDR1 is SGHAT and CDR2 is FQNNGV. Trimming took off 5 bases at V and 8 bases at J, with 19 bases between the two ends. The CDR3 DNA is TGTGCCAGCAGCCTTGGGGCGGAAGTACGGGAGCCCCAGCATTTT. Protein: CASSLGAEVREPQHF.

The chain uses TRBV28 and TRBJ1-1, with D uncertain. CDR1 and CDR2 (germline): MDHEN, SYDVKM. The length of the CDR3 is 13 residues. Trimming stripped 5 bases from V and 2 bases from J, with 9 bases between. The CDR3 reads CASSARINTEAFF. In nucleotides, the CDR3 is TGTGCCAGCAGTGCGCGTATAAACACTGAAGCTTTCTTT.

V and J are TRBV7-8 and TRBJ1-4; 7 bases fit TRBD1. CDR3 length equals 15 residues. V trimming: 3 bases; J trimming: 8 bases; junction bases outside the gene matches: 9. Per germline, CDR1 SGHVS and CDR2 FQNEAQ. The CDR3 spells CASSFQTGKDEKLFF. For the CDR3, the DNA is TGTGCCAGCAGCTTTCAGACAGGGAAGGACGAAAAACTGTTTTTT.

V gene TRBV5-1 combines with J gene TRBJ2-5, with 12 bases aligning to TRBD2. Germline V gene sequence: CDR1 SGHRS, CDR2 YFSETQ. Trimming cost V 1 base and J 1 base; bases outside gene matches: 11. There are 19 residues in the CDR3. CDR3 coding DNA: TGCGCCAGCAGCTTGAGGAGGACTAGCGGGGAAGGAGTCCAAGAGACCCAGTACTTC. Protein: CASSLRRTSGEGVQETQYF.

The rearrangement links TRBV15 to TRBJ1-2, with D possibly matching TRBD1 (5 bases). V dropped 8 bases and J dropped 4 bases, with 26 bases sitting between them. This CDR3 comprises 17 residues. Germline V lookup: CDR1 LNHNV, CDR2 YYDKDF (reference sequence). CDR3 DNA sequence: TGTGCCACCTCAGTCGAGGGGAGCGGAGGGATATTCTATGGCTACACCTTC. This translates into CATSVEGSGGIFYGYTF.

Here the CDR3 DNA reads TGCAGTGCTAGAGACCGGGAAGAGCAGTTCTTC. Protein product: CSARDREEQFF. The chain employs TRBV20-1 and TRBJ2-1; D might be TRBD2 (5 bases). Looked up from germline, CDR1 is DFQATT and CDR2 is SNEGSKA (reference sequence). Trimming took 0 bases from V and 10 from J, leaving 7 bases between them. The CDR3 contains 11 residues.

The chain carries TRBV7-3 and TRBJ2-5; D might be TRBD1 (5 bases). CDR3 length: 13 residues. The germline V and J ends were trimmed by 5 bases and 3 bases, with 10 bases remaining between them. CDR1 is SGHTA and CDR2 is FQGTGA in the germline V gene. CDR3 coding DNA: TGTGCCAGCAGCCGAGACAGAGAAGAGACCCAGTACTTC. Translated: CASSRDREETQYF.

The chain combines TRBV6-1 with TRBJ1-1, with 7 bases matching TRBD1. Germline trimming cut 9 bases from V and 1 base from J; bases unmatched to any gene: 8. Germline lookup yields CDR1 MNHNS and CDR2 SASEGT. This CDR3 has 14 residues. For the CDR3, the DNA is TGTGCCAGTATTACAGGGGTGCCGAACACTGAAGCTTTCTTT. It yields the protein CASITGVPNTEAFF.

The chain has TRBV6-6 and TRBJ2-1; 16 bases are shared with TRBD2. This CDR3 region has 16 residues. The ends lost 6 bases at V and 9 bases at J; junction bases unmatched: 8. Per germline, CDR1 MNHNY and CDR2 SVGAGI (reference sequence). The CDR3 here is CASSSGTSGRGGEQFF. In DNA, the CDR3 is TGTGCCAGCAGCTCCGGGACTAGCGGGAGGGGGGGTGAGCAGTTCTTC.

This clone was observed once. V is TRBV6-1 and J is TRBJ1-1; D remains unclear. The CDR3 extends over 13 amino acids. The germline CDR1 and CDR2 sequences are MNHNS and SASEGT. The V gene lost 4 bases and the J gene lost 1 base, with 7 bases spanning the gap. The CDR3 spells CASSGTKNTEAFF. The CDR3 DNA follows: TGTGCCAGCAGTGGTACAAAGAACACTGAAGCTTTCTTT.

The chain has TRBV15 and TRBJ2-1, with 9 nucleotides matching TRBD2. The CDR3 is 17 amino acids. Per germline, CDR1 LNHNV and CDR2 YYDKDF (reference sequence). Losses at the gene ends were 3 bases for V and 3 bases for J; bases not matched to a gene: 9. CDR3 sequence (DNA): TGTGCCACCAGCAGCAAGGGACTAGCCTGGCGCTACAATGAGCAGTTCTTC. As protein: CATSSKGLAWRYNEQFF. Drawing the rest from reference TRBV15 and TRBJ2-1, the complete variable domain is DAMVIQNPRYQVTQFGKPVTLSCSQTLNHNVMYWYQQKSSQAPKLLFHYYDKDFNNEADTPDNFQSRRPNTSFCFLDIRSPGLGDTAMYLCATSSKGLAWRYNEQFFGPGTRLTVL.

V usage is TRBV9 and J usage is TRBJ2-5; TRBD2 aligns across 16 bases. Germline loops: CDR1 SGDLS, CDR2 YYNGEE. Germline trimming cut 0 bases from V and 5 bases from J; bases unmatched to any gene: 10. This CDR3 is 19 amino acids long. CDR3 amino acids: CASSVDGTSGGAFGETQYF. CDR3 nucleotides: TGTGCCAGCAGCGTAGACGGGACTAGCGGGGGGGCCTTTGGTGAGACCCAGTACTTC.

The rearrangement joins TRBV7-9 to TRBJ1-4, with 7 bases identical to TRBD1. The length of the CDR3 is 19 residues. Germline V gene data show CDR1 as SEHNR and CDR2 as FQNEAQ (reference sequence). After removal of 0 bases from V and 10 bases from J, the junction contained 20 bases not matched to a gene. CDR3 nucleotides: TGTGCCAGCAGCTTAGCACAGGGGTCAATCGGTGCGCAAGCAGGAAAACTGTTTTTT. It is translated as CASSLAQGSIGAQAGKLFF.

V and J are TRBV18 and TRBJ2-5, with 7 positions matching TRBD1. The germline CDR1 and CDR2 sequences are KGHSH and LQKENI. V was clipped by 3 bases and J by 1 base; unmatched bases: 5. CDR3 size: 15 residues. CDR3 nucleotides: TGTGCCAGCTCACCCCCGGGACAGATCCAAGAGACCCAGTACTTC. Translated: CASSPPGQIQETQYF.

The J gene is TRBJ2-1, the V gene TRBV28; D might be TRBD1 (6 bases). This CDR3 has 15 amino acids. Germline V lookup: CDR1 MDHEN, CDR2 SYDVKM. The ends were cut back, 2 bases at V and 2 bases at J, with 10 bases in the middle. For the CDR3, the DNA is TGTGCCAGCAGTTTAATAGGACAGCCCTACAATGAGCAGTTCTTC. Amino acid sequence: CASSLIGQPYNEQFF. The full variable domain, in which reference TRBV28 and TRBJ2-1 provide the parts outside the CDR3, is DVKVTQSSRYLVKRTGEKVFLECVQDMDHENMFWYRQDPGLGLRLIYFSYDVKMKEKGDIPEGYSVSREKKERFSLILESASTNQTSMYLCASSLIGQPYNEQFFGPGTRLTVL.

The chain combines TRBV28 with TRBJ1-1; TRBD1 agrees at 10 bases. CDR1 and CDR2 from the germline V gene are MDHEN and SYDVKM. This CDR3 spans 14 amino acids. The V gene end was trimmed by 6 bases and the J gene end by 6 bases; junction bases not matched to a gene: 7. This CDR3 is CASSLTGGGAEAFF. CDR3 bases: TGTGCCAGCAGCCTGACAGGGGGCGGCGCTGAAGCTTTCTTT.